One sample yielded the 15 T cell receptor beta chains listed below, sequenced in a study of graft-versus-host responses after intestinal transplantation. Assay used: immunoSEQ multiplex PCR; TCRdb lists only in-frame clones, some missing. Among 60,000 or so clones, 91% were seen once, and the ten largest hold around 2.5%. The source was PBMCs, collected around 120 days after intestinal transplantation. Receptors were obtained from a human patient who received an intestinal transplant, so some T cells may come from the graft donor.

This chain connects TRBV5-3 to TRBJ2-2; 11 bases are a match to TRBD2. TRBV5-3 is reported as an ORF; its role is uncertain. Losses at the gene ends were 10 bases for V and 0 bases for J; bases not matched to a gene: 14. The length of the CDR3 is 18 residues. The CDR3 protein is CASNRASGGIANTGELFF. The CDR3 bases are TGTGCCTCAAACCGGGCTAGCGGGGGGATCGCGAACACCGGGGAGCTGTTTTTT.

The chain couples TRBV28 to TRBJ2-7; the D gene could be TRBD1 or TRBD2 (5 bases each). The CDR3 loop spans 19 amino acids. V was cut by 0 bases and J by 6 bases, with 27 bases left in between. Germline V gene sequence: CDR1 MDHEN, CDR2 SYDVKM. Here the CDR3 DNA reads TGTGCCAGCAGTTTATGCAGAGGAGGCCTCACCTGGGGCTGGTGCGAGCAGTACTTC. It translates to CASSLCRGGLTWGWCEQYF.

This chain joins TRBV9 and TRBJ2-1; D gene unclear. CDR3 length equals 13 residues. Germline V CDR1 and CDR2: SGDLS, YYNGEE. V shed 4 bases and J shed 8 bases, with 13 bases lying between them. CDR3 nucleotides: TGTGCCAGCAGCCCCCAGTCGGGCGATGAGCAGTTCTTC. Translating gives CASSPQSGDEQFF.

The V gene is TRBV13, the J gene TRBJ2-2, with TRBD1 matching over 8 bases. V lost 5 bases, J lost 6 bases, and 8 bases stayed unmatched. CDR1 and CDR2 from the germline V gene are PRHDT and FYEKMQ (reference sequence). The CDR3 runs to 15 residues. CDR3 DNA sequence: TGTGCCAGCAGCAAGGACAGGGAGACGGCCGGGGAGCTGTTTTTT. Translated: CASSKDRETAGELFF.

This chain joins TRBV19 and TRBJ2-1, with 7 bases identical to TRBD2. CDR1 and CDR2 from the germline V gene are LNHDA and SQIVND (reference sequence). This CDR3 contains 16 residues. J was trimmed by 3 bases and V by 1 base; bases with no gene match: 6. CDR3 residues: CASSIGASGYYNEQFF. Written as DNA, the CDR3 is TGTGCCAGTAGTATAGGTGCTAGCGGTTACTACAATGAGCAGTTCTTC.

This rearrangement joins TRBV28 to TRBJ1-6; 9 bases agree with TRBD1. CDR1 is MDHEN and CDR2 is SYDVKM in the germline V gene. The CDR3 has 14 residues. J was trimmed by 6 bases and V by 6 bases; bases with no gene match: 3. The CDR3 DNA follows: TGTGCCAGCAGGGCGACAGGGGGTAATTCACCCCTCCACTTT. Residues: CASRATGGNSPLHF.

The genes are TRBV6-5 and TRBJ2-2; a possible D gene is TRBD1 (6 bases). The V gene's germline CDR1 is MNHEY and CDR2 SVGAGI. The CDR3 spans 15 residues. Trimming stripped 5 bases from V and 2 bases from J, with 12 bases between. The chain's CDR3 is CASSAPGTNTGELFF. In nucleotides, the CDR3 is TGTGCCAGCAGTGCCCCCGGGACAAACACCGGGGAGCTGTTTTTT.

V and J are TRBV5-4 and TRBJ1-1, with TRBD1 matching 7 bases. CDR1 and CDR2 (germline): SGHNT, YYREEE (reference sequence). The CDR3 is 13 amino acids. V dropped 3 bases and J dropped 3; count of bases not matched to a gene: 2. CDR3 region: CASSYDRDTEAFF. In DNA form, the CDR3 reads TGTGCCAGCAGCTACGACAGGGACACTGAAGCTTTCTTT.

This clone was counted only a few times. This chain links TRBV18 with TRBJ1-3; TRBD1 agrees at 8 bases. Germline CDR1 KGHSH, CDR2 LQKENI. V lost 3 bases and J lost 4; bases outside the gene matches: 8. This CDR3 is built from 16 residues. CDR3 DNA sequence: TGTGCCAGCTCACCTTCCCAGGGGGCGCCGGGAAACACCATATATTTT. Translated: CASSPSQGAPGNTIYF.

In its sample, this clone was seen a few times. The chain is built from TRBV9 and TRBJ2-3; no clear D gene. The CDR3 runs to 15 residues. V was clipped by 2 bases and J by 2 bases, with 12 bases between them. Germline V lookup: CDR1 SGDLS, CDR2 YYNGEE. The CDR3 sequence is CASSVGGKITDTQYF. As DNA, the CDR3 is TGTGCCAGCAGCGTGGGTGGAAAAATCACAGATACGCAGTATTTT.

The CDR3 nucleotides read TGTGCCAGCAGCTTAAAATGGAACACCGGGGAGCTGTTTTTT. This gives the protein CASSLKWNTGELFF. The chain employs TRBV7-3 and TRBJ2-2; no clear D gene. Germline V CDR1 and CDR2: SGHTA, FQGTGA. The CDR3 has 14 amino acids. Trimming shortened V by 1 base and J by 1 base, and 4 bases separated the two germline ends.

This sequence joins TRBV2 and TRBJ2-7; D is tentatively TRBD1 or TRBD2 (5 bases each). Germline CDR1 is SNHLY and CDR2 is FYNNEI. The CDR3 is 13 amino acids. Trimming took off 6 bases at V and 0 bases at J, with 9 bases between the two ends. The CDR3 DNA follows: TGTGCCAGCAGGTGGGGGAGCTCCTACGAGCAGTACTTC. As protein: CASRWGSSYEQYF.

V gene TRBV2 combines with J gene TRBJ1-1; D is ambiguous. The germline CDR1 and CDR2 sequences are SNHLY and FYNNEI. CDR3 size: 12 residues. Trimming shortened V by 7 bases and J by 1 base, and 7 bases separated the two germline ends. CDR3 nucleotide sequence: TGTGCCAGCAAGAAAGCGAACACTGAAGCTTTCTTT. This encodes CASKKANTEAFF.

The V call is TRBV27, the J call TRBJ2-5; 9 positions agree with TRBD2. V dropped 4 bases and J dropped 3; count of bases not matched to a gene: 3. The germline CDR1 and CDR2 sequences are MNHEY and SMNVEV (reference sequence). The CDR3 loop spans 14 amino acids. The DNA of the CDR3 is TGTGCCAGCAGTTCGGGACTAGCAAAAGAGACCCAGTACTTC. This codes for CASSSGLAKETQYF.

This chain uses TRBV5-1 with TRBJ1-5; 7 bases match TRBD1. The CDR3 length is 14 residues. V lost 3 bases to trimming and J lost 6 bases; unmatched junction nucleotides: 6. The V gene's germline CDR1 is SGHRS and CDR2 YFSETQ. CDR3 region: CASSSGQRGQPQHF. In DNA form, the CDR3 reads TGCGCCAGCAGCTCGGGACAGAGGGGTCAGCCCCAGCATTTT. Full variable domain (remainder filled in from reference TRBV5-1 and TRBJ1-5): KAGVTQTPRYLIKTRGQQVTLSCSPISGHRSVSWYQQTPGQGLQFLFEYFSETQRNKGNFPGRFSGRQFSNSRSEMNVSTLELGDSALYLCASSSGQRGQPQHFGDGTRLSIL.